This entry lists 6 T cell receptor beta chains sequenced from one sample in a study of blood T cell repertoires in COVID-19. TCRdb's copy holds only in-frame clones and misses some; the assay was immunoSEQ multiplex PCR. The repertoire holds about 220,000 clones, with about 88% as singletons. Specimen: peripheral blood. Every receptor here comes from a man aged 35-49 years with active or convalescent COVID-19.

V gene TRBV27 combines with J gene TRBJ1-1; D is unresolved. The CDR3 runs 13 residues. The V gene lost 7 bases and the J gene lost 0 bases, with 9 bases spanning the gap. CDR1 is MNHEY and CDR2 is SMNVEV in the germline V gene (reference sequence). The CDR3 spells CASKGGVNTEAFF. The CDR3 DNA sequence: TGTGCCAGCAAAGGAGGAGTGAACACTGAAGCTTTCTTT.

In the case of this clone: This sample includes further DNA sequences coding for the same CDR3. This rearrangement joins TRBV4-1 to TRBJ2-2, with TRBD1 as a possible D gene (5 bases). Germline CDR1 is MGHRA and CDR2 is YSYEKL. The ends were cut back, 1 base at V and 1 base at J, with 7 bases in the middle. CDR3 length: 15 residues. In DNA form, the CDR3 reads TGCGCCAGCAGCCAAGGGCAGGGGAACACCGGGGAGCTGTTTTTT. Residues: CASSQGQGNTGELFF.

The CDR3 protein is CASRPRTGNNEQFF. CDR3 coding DNA: TGTGCCAGCAGGCCTCGGACAGGGAACAATGAGCAGTTCTTC. V and J are TRBV6-2 or TRBV6-3 and TRBJ2-1; TRBD1 aligns across 8 bases. Trimming cost V 6 bases and J 5 bases; bases outside gene matches: 6. Germline loops: CDR1 MNHEY, CDR2 SVGEGT. CDR3 length equals 14 residues.

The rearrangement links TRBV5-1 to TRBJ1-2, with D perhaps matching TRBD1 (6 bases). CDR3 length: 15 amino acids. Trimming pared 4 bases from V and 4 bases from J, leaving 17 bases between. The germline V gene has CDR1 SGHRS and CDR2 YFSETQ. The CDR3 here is CASSIEGGLGYGYTF. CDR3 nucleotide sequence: TGCGCCAGCAGCATTGAGGGGGGGCTCGGCTATGGCTACACCTTC.

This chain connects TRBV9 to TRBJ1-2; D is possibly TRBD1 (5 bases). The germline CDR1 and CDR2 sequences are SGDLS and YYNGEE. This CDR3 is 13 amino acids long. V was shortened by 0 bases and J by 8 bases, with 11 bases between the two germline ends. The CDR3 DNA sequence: TGTGCCAGCAGCGTAGCAGGGCTAGAAGGCTACACCTTC. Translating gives CASSVAGLEGYTF.

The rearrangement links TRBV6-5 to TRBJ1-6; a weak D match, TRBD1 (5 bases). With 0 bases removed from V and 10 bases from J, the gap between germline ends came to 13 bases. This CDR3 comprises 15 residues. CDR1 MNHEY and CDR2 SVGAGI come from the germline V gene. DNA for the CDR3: TGTGCCAGCAGTTACTCGAGGCAGGGAGGCTCACCCCTCCACTTT. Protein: CASSYSRQGGSPLHF.